This TCR beta chain was observed in a study of cytomegalovirus exposure and HLA in healthy donors. This PCR relied on a set of 60 Vbeta primers and 13 Jbeta primers. Profiled with immunoSEQ multiplex PCR; TCRdb holds only in-frame clones, not every one. The sample lists around 150,000 clones, 78% occurring once. General study points: Despite most TCR sequences being rare, some public TCRs occurred in many donors. Altogether, about 160 TCR beta chains were recorded as cytomegalovirus-associated.

This clone was picked up one time. The antigen is unknown. The germline V gene has CDR1 SEHNR and CDR2 FQNEAQ (reference sequence). Germline trimming cut 5 bases from V and 0 bases from J; bases unmatched to any gene: 9. The CDR3 runs 17 residues. Each donor's status was that of a healthy bone marrow donor. Sequencing was performed on PBMCs. The origin of this receptor is a male donor in good health and CMV-seronegative. The rearrangement links TRBV7-9 to TRBJ1-3; 8 bases line up with TRBD1. CDR3 bases: TGTGCCAGCAGCGGAAGGACAGGGCTACCCTCTGGAAACACCATATATTTT. Translating it yields CASSGRTGLPSGNTIYF.